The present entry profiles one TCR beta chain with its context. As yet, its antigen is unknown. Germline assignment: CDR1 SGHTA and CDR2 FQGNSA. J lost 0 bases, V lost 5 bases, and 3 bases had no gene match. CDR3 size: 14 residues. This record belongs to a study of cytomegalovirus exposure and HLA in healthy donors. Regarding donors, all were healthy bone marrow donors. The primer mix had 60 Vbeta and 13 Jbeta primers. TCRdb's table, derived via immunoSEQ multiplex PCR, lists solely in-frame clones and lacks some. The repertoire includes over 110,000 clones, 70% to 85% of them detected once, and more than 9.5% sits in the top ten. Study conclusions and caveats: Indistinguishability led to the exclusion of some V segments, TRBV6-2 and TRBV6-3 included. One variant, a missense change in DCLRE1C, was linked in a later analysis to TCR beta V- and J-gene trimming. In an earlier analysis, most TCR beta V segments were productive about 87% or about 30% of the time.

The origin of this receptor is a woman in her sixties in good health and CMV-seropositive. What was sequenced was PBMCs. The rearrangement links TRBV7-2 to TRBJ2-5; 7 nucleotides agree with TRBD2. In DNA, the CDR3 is TGTGCCAGCAGCCTCGGGAGGTACCAAGAGACCCAGTACTTC. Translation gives CASSLGRYQETQYF. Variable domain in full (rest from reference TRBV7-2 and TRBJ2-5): GAGVSQSPSNKVTEKGKDVELRCDPISGHTALYWYRQSLGQGLEFLIYFQGNSAPDKSGLPSDRFSAERTGGSVSTLTIQRTQQEDSAVYLCASSLGRYQETQYFGPGTRLLVL.